The T cell receptor (beta chain) described here comes from a study of response to subunit inactivated influenza vaccine. Study outcomes and limitations: Authors proposed each seasonal influenza vaccination draws in few new T cells.

TCRdb independently ran MiXCR on the RT-PCR reads; one entry per CDR3 protein. The sample consists of about half a million distinct CDR3 sequences, less than 10% of them appearing once. As to this clonotype: What it binds is not known.

The CDR3 extends over 18 amino acids. The germline CDR1 and CDR2 sequences are SGHAT and FQNNGV. V lost 0 bases to trimming and J lost 3 bases, with 18 bases between them. The sequence derives from a man between 50 and 75 years old who received an inactivated influenza vaccine. Specimen: PBMCs from blood, collected around 25 months after vaccination. The J gene is TRBJ2-1, the V gene TRBV11-2; the D call may be TRBD1 or TRBD2 (7 bases each). CDR3 nucleotide sequence: TGTGCCAGCAGCTTAGAAGGGGGCGGCGGGGGAGTCTACAATGAGCAGTTCTTC. Protein: CASSLEGGGGGVYNEQFF.